Below, 16 T cell receptor beta chains from the same sample are listed, as sequenced in a study of blood T cells in healthy people across ages. Alongside a J-beta primer mix, a sample-barcoded 5' primer served in a second PCR lasting 7 to 11 cycles. A single record per CDR3 protein comes from TCRdb applying MiXCR to the 5' RACE reads. The table records 800,000 to 1,000,000 distinct CDR3 sequences, about 48% of them present only once. Sequencing was done on a sample of blood. The receptors derive from a man younger than 45 in good health.

The table lists this clonotype with a few counts. At one end the junction does not follow the germline gene, possibly because of a read error. The chain is built from TRBV27 and TRBJ2-7; 7 nucleotides match TRBD1. The CDR3 totals 15 residues. Germline values: CDR1 MNHEY, CDR2 SMNVEV (reference sequence). CDR3 residues: CASSFLGQLSSEQYF. In DNA, the CDR3 is TGTGCCAGCAGTTTCCTGGGACAGCTCTCCTCCGAGCAGTACTTC.

This chain links TRBV7-9 with TRBJ1-6; 10 bases fit TRBD1. J gave up 8 bases and V 2 bases, and 15 bases lay outside the gene matches. Germline V gives CDR1 SEHNR, CDR2 FQNEAQ (reference sequence). The CDR3 has 19 residues. The CDR3 DNA sequence: TGTGCCAGCAGCTTATTTAGTGGGGGTTTTGGACAGGGGGATTCACCCCTCCACTTT. Residues: CASSLFSGGFGQGDSPLHF.

J is TRBJ1-5 and V is TRBV7-2; possible D gene TRBD1, 6 bases. Per germline, CDR1 SGHTA and CDR2 FQGNSA. V was clipped by 3 bases and J by 4 bases, with 13 bases between them. This CDR3 region has 15 residues. CDR3 amino acids: CASSLGGASNQPQHF. The CDR3 DNA is TGTGCCAGCAGCTTGGGGGGCGCCTCGAATCAGCCCCAGCATTTT.

Turning to this clonotype: Compared with germline, one end of the junction differs, possibly owing to a read error. The J gene is TRBJ1-6, the V gene TRBV28; D not certain. Germline V gene lookup returns CDR1 MDHEN and CDR2 SYDVKM. CDR3 size: 12 residues. The CDR3 protein is CASRLWSRPLHF. In nucleotides, the CDR3 is TGTGCCAGCAGGTTATGGTCTAGACCCCTCCACTTT. The whole variable domain, filled in from reference TRBV28 and TRBJ1-6, reads DVKVTQSSRYLVKRTGEKVFLECVQDMDHENMFWYRQDPGLGLRLIYFSYDVKMKEKGDIPEGYSVSREKKERFSLILESASTNQTSMYLCASRLWSRPLHFGNGTRLTVT.

V usage is TRBV7-9 and J usage is TRBJ2-4, with TRBD1 identical over 9 bases. CDR1 and CDR2 (germline): SEHNR, FQNEAQ (reference sequence). V was clipped by 6 bases and J by 8 bases; unmatched bases: 8. The CDR3 is made up of 14 amino acids. Written as DNA, the CDR3 is TGTGCCAGCAGTAATAGGGACAGGGTAGACATTCAGTACTTC. Encoded protein: CASSNRDRVDIQYF.

This clonotype was seen once. The chain combines TRBV3-1 with TRBJ2-2; 7 nucleotides agree with TRBD1. V lost 5 bases and J lost 3; bases outside the gene matches: 6. CDR3 length equals 15 residues. CDR1 LGHDT and CDR2 YNNKEL come from the germline V gene (reference sequence). CDR3 DNA sequence: TGTGCCAGCAGCGCATCGACAGGGCACACCGGGGAGCTGTTTTTT. Translated: CASSASTGHTGELFF.

The J gene is TRBJ1-1, the V gene TRBV3-1; the D is unclear. The CDR3 consists of 11 residues. V lost 1 base and J 11 bases, leaving 8 bases between the germline ends. Germline CDR1 reads LGHDT; CDR2 reads YNNKEL (reference sequence). The CDR3 bases are TGTGCCAGCAGCCAAGCCCAATCTGCTTTCTTT. Its translation is CASSQAQSAFF.

This clonotype came up a few times. V gene TRBV28 combines with J gene TRBJ2-5, with TRBD1 matching 9 bases. Trimming removed 1 base from V and 6 bases from J; junction bases left unmatched: 6. The CDR3 spans 15 residues. Germline CDR1 and CDR2: MDHEN and SYDVKM. The CDR3 DNA is TGTGCCAGCAGTTTATCCGGGACAGGGCTTCAGACCCAGTACTTC. As protein: CASSLSGTGLQTQYF. Variable domain in full (rest from reference TRBV28 and TRBJ2-5): DVKVTQSSRYLVKRTGEKVFLECVQDMDHENMFWYRQDPGLGLRLIYFSYDVKMKEKGDIPEGYSVSREKKERFSLILESASTNQTSMYLCASSLSGTGLQTQYFGPGTRLLVL.

The chain combines TRBV30 with TRBJ2-4; D uncertain. CDR3 length: 14 amino acids. V lost 5 bases to trimming and J lost 13 bases, with 24 bases between them. Looked up from germline, CDR1 is GTSNPN and CDR2 is SVGIG (reference sequence). This CDR3 is CAWRDKATYNEQYF. The CDR3 DNA reads as TGTGCCTGGCGCGACAAAGCGACCTACAATGAGCAGTACTTC.

J is TRBJ2-7 and V is TRBV5-1, with D possibly matching TRBD1 (6 bases). The closer fit of TRBJ2-4 to the DNA end suggests the J call may be wrong. The CDR3 contains 16 residues. Germline CDR1 and CDR2: SGHRS and YFSETQ. In DNA, the CDR3 is TGCGCCAGCAGCTTGAATCAGGGGCCCGCCAAAAACATTCAGTACTTC. Protein sequence: CASSLNQGPAKNIQYF.

This clonotype has just a few counts. This chain joins TRBV27 and TRBJ2-6; 8 bases agree with TRBD1. CDR3 length equals 19 residues. Germline trimming cut 5 bases from V and 0 bases from J; bases unmatched to any gene: 12. Germline V gives CDR1 MNHEY, CDR2 SMNVEV (reference sequence). The CDR3 here is CASSPSRWTGTSGANVLTF. The CDR3 region has the DNA TGTGCCAGCAGTCCGTCCCGGTGGACAGGGACCTCTGGGGCCAACGTCCTGACTTTC. Full variable domain (outside the CDR3, taken from reference TRBV27 and TRBJ2-6): EAQVTQNPRYLITVTGKKLTVTCSQNMNHEYMSWYRQDPGLGLRQIYYSMNVEVTDKGDVPEGYKVSRKEKRNFPLILESPSPNQTSLYFCASSPSRWTGTSGANVLTFGAGSRLTVL.

The chain employs TRBV20-1 and TRBJ1-1; D ambiguous. This CDR3 comprises 14 residues. Germline values: CDR1 DFQATT, CDR2 SNEGSKA (reference sequence). Trimming left V 3 bases short and J 1 base short, with 12 bases between. The CDR3 DNA follows: TGCAGTGCTAGGGCAGCCTTGGGGAACACTGAAGCTTTCTTT. It encodes CSARAALGNTEAFF.

V gene TRBV3-1 combines with J gene TRBJ2-5; the match to TRBD2 covers 9 bases. Judging by the DNA end, TRBJ2-7 fits better; the J call may be wrong. The CDR3 is made up of 16 amino acids. CDR1 and CDR2 (germline): LGHDT, YNNKEL (reference sequence). CDR3 amino acids: CASSSPGLALGSEQYF. The DNA of the CDR3 is TGTGCCAGCAGCTCCCCGGGACTAGCATTAGGCTCCGAGCAGTACTTC.

CDR3 sequence (DNA): TGTGCCAGCAGTTTACTAGCGGGGGTGGGGGATACGCAGTATTTT. This encodes CASSLLAGVGDTQYF. The chain is built from TRBV12-3 or TRBV12-4 and TRBJ2-3; 10 bases line up with TRBD2. The CDR3 loop spans 15 amino acids. The junction had 5 bases not matched to a gene; V was cut back by 2 bases and J by 6 bases.

The gene calls are TRBV10-3 and TRBJ2-7; D ambiguous. The V and J ends lost 3 bases and 5 bases respectively, with 8 bases between them. The CDR3 extends over 12 amino acids. The germline CDR1 and CDR2 sequences are ENHRY and SYGVKD. The CDR3 loop is CAISDDGNEQYF. CDR3 nucleotides: TGTGCCATCAGTGATGATGGGAACGAGCAGTACTTC.

This clonotype has more than one count but fewer than ten. The chain recombines TRBV5-6 with TRBJ2-7, with D perhaps being TRBD1 or TRBD2 (5 bases each). The CDR3 contains 14 residues. The V gene lost 3 bases and the J gene lost 6 bases, with 16 bases spanning the gap. CDR1 and CDR2 from the germline V gene are SGHDT and YYEEEE. The CDR3 loop reads CASSYSGSLGEQYF. CDR3 DNA: TGTGCCAGCAGCTATTCAGGGAGCCTGGGCGAGCAGTACTTC. The complete variable domain, with remaining parts taken from reference TRBV5-6 and TRBJ2-7, reads DAGVTQSPTHLIKTRGQQVTLRCSPKSGHDTVSWYQQALGQGPQFIFQYYEEEERQRGNFPDRFSGHQFPNYSSELNVNALLLGDSALYLCASSYSGSLGEQYFGPGTRLTVT.